This T cell receptor (beta chain) was sequenced in a study of blood T cell repertoires in COVID-19 (dated by TCRdb to 2020 to 2022). Looking at the study overall: Samples covering the acute and convalescent phases of COVID-19 were provided by collaborators in the United States, Italy and Spain. Where available, HLA class I and class II types were obtained from metadata supplied by the sample provider rather than from assay-based typing. The material from the prospective study consisted of cDNA or gDNA derived from T cells, B-cell-depleted T cells, or PBMCs. Nearly every sample came with metadata listing a de-identified subject ID, COVID-19 status, age in years and sex. The dataset comprised deeply sampled blood TCRbeta repertoires from subjects exposed to, actively infected with, or recovered from COVID-19. The samples were drawn from the first 160 participants of the ongoing ImmuneRACE study and from about 1,200 subjects provided by 6 global collaborators. The repertoires were made available in a free public database intended to serve as a resource for research on the immune response to SARS-CoV-2.

TCRbeta CDR3 regions were amplified from genomic DNA using the immunoSEQ Assay, a bias-controlled multiplex PCR. The original methods were these. Nucleated cell counts per sample were estimated from amplification of reference gene primers within the assay. To quantify the absolute abundance of each unique TCRbeta CDR3 rearrangement, sequence reads were collapsed and filtered. For each sample, productive Simpson clonality was calculated as the square root of Simpson's diversity index across productive rearrangements. TCRdb carries this immuneACCESS record with in-frame sequences only. Its versions omit some clonotypes, under half of them owing to an unresolved V gene in the studies checked, with the rest unexplained. V and J calls and clone size are as listed in that table; D and trimming were resolved from the DNA. The sample data list some 330,000 clones, and 92% of these were observed just once. Of the sample, about 18% falls within the top ten clones.

Participants in the prospective study were aged roughly 18 to 100 years, lived in 24 United States geographic areas, and enrolled through a virtual design. To assign participants to cohorts, the prospective study relied on clinical history that participants themselves reported in a screening survey and a study questionnaire. For ImmuneRACE Cohort 3, a participant was defined as recovered based on two consecutive negative NP/OP PCR tests, clearance by a healthcare professional, or resolution of symptoms. Mobile phlebotomists in the prospective study collected whole blood, serum and a nasopharyngeal or oropharyngeal swab from every participant. Participants in the prospective study had the option to provide additional blood draws and questionnaires over a roughly two-month period. Before DNA extraction, prospective study blood samples were shipped either frozen or at room temperature. Overall study outcomes, separate from this receptor: How much clinical and demographic metadata was included differed by source and by participant, and the metadata was provided uncurated.

Points on this clone: Its recognized antigen is unknown. No much larger clonotype is one base removed from it; base qualities were not supplied.

At the junction V is shortened by 1 base and J by 3 bases, with 13 bases in between. CDR1 LGHDT and CDR2 YNNKEL were looked up in the germline V gene (reference sequence). Its CDR3 holds 15 amino acids, cysteine through phenylalanine. This entry keeps only the CDR3 DNA: 45 bases, framed from base 1. The sequence was obtained from a woman under 40 who had recovered from COVID-19. The sequenced sample was PBMCs or T cells enriched from blood (not recorded which). Here the chain combines TRBV3-1 (or the pseudogene TRBV3-2) and TRBJ2-7; TRBD2 is a possible D gene, resting on 5 matching bases. The nucleotides read TGTGCCAGCAGCCAAGGGGCTAGCTGGGGCTACGAGCAGTACTTC. Translated, it reads CASSQGASWGYEQYF.